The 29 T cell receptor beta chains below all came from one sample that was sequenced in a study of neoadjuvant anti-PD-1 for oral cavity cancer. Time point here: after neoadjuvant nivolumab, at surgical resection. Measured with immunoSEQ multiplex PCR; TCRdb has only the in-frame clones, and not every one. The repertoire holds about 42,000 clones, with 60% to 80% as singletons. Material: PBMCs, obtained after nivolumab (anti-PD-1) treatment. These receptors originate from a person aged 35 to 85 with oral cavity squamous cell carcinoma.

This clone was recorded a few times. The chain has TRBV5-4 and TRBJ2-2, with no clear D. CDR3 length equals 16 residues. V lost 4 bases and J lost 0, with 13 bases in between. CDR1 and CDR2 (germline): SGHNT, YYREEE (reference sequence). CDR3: CASSQMGFTNTGELFF. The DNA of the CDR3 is TGTGCCAGCAGCCAAATGGGGTTCACGAACACCGGGGAGCTGTTTTTT. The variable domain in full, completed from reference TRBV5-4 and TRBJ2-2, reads ETGVTQSPTHLIKTRGQQVTLRCSSQSGHNTVSWYQQALGQGPQFIFQYYREEENGRGNFPPRFSGLQFPNYSSELNVNALELDDSALYLCASSQMGFTNTGELFFGEGSRLTVL.

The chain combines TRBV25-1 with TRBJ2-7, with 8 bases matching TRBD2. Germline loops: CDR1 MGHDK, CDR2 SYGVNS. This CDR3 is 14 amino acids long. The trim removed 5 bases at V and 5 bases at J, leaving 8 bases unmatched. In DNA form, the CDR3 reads TGTGCCAGCAGTAATCGGGGGGGGACCCACGAGCAGTACTTC. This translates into CASSNRGGTHEQYF.

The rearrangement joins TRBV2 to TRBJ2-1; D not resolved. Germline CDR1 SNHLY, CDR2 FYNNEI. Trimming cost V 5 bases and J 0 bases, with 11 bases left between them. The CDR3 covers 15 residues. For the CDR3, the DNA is TGTGCCAGCAGTTGGACCCGGAGCTCCTACAATGAGCAGTTCTTC. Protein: CASSWTRSSYNEQFF.

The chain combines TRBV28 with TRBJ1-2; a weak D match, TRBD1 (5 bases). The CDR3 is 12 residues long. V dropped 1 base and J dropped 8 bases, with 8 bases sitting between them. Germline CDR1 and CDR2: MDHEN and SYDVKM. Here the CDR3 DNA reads TGTGCCAGCAGTTTATCCTGGGGGGGCTACACCTTC. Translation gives CASSLSWGGYTF.

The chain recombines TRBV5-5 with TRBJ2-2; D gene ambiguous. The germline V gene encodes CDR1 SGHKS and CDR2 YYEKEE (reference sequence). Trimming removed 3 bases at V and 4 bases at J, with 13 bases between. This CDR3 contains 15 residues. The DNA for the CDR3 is TGTGCCAGCAGCTGGGGAACCGTCGCCACCGGGGAGCTGTTTTTT. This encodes CASSWGTVATGELFF.

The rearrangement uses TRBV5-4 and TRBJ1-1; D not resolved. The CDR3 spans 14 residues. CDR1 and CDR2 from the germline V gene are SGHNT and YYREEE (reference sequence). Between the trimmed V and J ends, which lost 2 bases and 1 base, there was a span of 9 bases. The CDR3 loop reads CASSLPLQNTEAFF. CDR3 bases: TGTGCCAGCAGCTTACCCCTACAGAACACTGAAGCTTTCTTT.

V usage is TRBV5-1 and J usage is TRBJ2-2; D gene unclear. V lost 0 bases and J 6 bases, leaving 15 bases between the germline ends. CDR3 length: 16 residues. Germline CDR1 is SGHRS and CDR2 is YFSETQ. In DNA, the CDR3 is TGCGCCAGCAGCTTGGGGCTCGAGAGTGGGGCCGGGGAGCTGTTTTTT. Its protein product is CASSLGLESGAGELFF.

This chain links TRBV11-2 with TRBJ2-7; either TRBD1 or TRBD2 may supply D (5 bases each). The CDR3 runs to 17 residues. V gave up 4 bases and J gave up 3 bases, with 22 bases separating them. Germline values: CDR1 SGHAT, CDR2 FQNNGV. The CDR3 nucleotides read TGTGCCAGCAGCTCTTTACGCTCGGGGCAGGGAAACTACGAGCAGTACTTC. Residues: CASSSLRSGQGNYEQYF. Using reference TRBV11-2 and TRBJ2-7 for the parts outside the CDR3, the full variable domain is EAGVAQSPRYKIIEKRQSVAFWCNPISGHATLYWYQQILGQGPKLLIQFQNNGVVDDSQLPKDRFSAERLKGVDSTLKIQPAKLEDSAVYLCASSSLRSGQGNYEQYFGPGTRLTVT.

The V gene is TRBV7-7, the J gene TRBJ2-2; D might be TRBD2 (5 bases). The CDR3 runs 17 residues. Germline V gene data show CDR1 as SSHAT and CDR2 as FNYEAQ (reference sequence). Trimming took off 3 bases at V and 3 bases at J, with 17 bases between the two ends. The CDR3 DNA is TGTGCCAGCAGCTTGTCATATCGGGGAACTTACACCGGGGAGCTGTTTTTT. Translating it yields CASSLSYRGTYTGELFF.

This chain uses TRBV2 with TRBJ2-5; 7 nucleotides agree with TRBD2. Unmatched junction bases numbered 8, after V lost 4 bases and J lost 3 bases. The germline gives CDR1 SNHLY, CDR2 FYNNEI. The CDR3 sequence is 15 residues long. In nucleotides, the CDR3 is TGTGCCAGCAGTGCCCCTGCGGGGGTCGAAGAGACCCAGTACTTC. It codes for CASSAPAGVEETQYF.

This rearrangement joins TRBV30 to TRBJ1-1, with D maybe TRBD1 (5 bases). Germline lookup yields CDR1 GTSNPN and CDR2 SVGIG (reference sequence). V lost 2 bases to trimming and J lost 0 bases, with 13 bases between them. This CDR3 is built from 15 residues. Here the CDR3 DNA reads TGTGCCTGGAGTTCTTGGGGGGGGATGAACACTGAAGCTTTCTTT. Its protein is CAWSSWGGMNTEAFF.

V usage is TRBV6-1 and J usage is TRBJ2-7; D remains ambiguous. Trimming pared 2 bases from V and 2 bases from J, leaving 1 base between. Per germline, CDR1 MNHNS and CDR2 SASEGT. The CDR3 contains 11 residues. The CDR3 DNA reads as TGTGCCAGCAGTGAACCCTACGAGCAGTACTTC. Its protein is CASSEPYEQYF.

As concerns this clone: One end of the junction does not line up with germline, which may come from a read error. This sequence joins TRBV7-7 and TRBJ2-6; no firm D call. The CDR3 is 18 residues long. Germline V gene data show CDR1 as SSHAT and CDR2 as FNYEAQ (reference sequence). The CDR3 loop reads CASSVYTKCHSRANVLIF. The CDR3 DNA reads TGTGCCAGCAGCGTGTACACTAAGTGCCACAGTCGGGCCAACGTCCTGATTTTC.

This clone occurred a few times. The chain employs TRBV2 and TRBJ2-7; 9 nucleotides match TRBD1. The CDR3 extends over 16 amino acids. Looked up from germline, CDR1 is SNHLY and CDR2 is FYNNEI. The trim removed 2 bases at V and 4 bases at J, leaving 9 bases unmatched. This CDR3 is CASSEIRGTGRYEQYF. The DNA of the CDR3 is TGTGCCAGCAGTGAAATTAGAGGGACAGGGCGTTACGAGCAGTACTTC. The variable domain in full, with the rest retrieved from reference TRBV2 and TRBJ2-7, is EPEVTQTPSHQVTQMGQEVILRCVPISNHLYFYWYRQILGQKVEFLVSFYNNEISEKSEIFDDQFSVERPDGSNFTLKIRSTKLEDSAMYFCASSEIRGTGRYEQYFGPGTRLTVT.

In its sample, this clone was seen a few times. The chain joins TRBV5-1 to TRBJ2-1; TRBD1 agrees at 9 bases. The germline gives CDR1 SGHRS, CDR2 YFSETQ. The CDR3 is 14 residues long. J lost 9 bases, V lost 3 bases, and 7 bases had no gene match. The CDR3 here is CASSSSQGAGEQFF. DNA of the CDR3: TGCGCCAGCAGCTCCTCACAGGGGGCAGGTGAGCAGTTCTTC.

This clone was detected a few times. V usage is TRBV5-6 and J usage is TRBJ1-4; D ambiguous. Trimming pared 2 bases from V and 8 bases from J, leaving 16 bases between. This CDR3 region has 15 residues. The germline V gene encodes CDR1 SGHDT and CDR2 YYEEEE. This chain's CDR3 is CASSFGSDFREKLFF. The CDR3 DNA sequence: TGTGCCAGCAGCTTCGGGTCCGACTTCAGGGAAAAACTGTTTTTT.

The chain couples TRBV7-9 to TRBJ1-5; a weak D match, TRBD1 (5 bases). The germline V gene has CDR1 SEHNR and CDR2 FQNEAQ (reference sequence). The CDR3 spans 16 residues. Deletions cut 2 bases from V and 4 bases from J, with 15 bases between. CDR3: CASSLQRGGSNQPQHF. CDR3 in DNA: TGTGCCAGCAGCTTACAACGGGGGGGATCTAATCAGCCCCAGCATTTT.

As DNA, the CDR3 is TGCGCCAGCAAGGGGACAAGTTACAATGAGCAGTTCTTC. Amino acids: CASKGTSYNEQFF. This chain links TRBV5-1 with TRBJ2-1; maybe TRBD1 (6 bases). V was cut by 6 bases and J by 4 bases, with 11 bases left in between. The CDR3 is made up of 13 amino acids. Germline assignment: CDR1 SGHRS and CDR2 YFSETQ.

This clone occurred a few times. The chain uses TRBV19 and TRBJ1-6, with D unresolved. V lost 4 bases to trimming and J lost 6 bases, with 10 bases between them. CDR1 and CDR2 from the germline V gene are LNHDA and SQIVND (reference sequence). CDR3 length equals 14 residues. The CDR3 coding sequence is TGTGCCAGTAGTAGCCGCGGCGGTAATTCACCCCTCCACTTT. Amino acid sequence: CASSSRGGNSPLHF. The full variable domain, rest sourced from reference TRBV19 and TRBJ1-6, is DGGITQSPKYLFRKEGQNVTLSCEQNLNHDAMYWYRQDPGQGLRLIYYSQIVNDFQKGDIAEGYSVSREKKESFPLTVTSAQKNPTAFYLCASSSRGGNSPLHFGNGTRLTVT.

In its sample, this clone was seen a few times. CDR3 residues: CASSLVSRQVALHF. In DNA, the CDR3 is TGCGCCAGCAGCTTGGTTTCCCGACAGGTAGCCCTCCACTTT. This chain joins TRBV5-1 and TRBJ1-6; possible D gene TRBD1, 6 bases. The germline CDR1 and CDR2 sequences are SGHRS and YFSETQ. This CDR3 has 14 amino acids. V was trimmed by 0 bases and J by 14 bases, leaving 15 bases between them.

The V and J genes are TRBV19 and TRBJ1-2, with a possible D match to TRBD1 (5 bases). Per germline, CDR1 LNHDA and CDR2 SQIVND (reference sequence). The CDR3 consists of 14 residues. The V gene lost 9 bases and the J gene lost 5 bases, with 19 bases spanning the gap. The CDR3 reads CASQQSGTGYGYTF. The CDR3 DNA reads TGTGCCAGCCAACAATCCGGGACTGGTTATGGCTACACCTTC.

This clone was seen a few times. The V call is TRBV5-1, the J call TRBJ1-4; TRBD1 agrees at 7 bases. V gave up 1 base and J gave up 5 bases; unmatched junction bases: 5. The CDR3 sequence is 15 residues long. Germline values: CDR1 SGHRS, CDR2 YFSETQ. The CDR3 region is CASSLNPTGNEKLFF. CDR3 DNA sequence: TGCGCCAGCAGCTTGAACCCGACAGGGAATGAAAAACTGTTTTTT.

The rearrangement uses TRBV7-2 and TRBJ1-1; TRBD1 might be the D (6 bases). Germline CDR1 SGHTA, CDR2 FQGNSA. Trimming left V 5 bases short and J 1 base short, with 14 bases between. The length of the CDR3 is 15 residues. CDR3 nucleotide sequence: TGTGCCAGCAGCCTATACAGGGCCCCGAACACTGAAGCTTTCTTT. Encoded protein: CASSLYRAPNTEAFF.

In DNA, the CDR3 is TGTGCCAGCAGCTTGGGGGATAGCGGGGGCCCAGATACGCAGTATTTT. Translated: CASSLGDSGGPDTQYF. The genes are TRBV5-4 and TRBJ2-3; 9 positions agree with TRBD2. Looked up from germline, CDR1 is SGHNT and CDR2 is YYREEE (reference sequence). V was pared by 0 bases and J by 4 bases, with 6 bases of the junction left unmatched. The CDR3 extends over 16 amino acids.

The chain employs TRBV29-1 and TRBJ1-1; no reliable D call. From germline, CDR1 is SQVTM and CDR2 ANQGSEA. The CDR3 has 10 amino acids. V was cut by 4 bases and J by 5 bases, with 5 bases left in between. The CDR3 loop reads CSVGVTEAFF. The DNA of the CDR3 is TGCAGCGTTGGGGTGACTGAAGCTTTCTTT. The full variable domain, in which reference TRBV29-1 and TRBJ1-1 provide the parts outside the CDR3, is SAVISQKPSRDICQRGTSLTIQCQVDSQVTMMFWYRQQPGQSLTLIATANQGSEATYESGFVIDKFPISRPNLTFSTLTVSNMSPEDSSIYLCSVGVTEAFFGQGTRLTVV.

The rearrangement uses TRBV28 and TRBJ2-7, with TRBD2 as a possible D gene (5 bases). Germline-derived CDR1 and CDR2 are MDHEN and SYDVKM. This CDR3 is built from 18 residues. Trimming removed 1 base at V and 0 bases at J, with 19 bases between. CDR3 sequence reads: CASSLSPLGAASSYEQYF. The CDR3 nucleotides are TGTGCCAGCAGTTTATCCCCCTTAGGAGCGGCTAGCTCCTACGAGCAGTACTTC.

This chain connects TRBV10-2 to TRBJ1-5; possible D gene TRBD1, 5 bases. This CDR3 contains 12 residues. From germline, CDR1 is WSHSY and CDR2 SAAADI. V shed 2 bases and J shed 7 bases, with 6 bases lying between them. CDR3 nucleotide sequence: TGCGCCAGCAGTGAGAAGGGGCAGCCCCAGCATTTT. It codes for CASSEKGQPQHF.

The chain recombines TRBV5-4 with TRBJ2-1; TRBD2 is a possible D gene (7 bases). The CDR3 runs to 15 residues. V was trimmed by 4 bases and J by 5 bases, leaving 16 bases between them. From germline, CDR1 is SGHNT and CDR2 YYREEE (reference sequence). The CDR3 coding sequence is TGTGCCAGCAGCCTGACCGCGGGGGCGAACAATGAGCAGTTCTTC. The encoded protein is CASSLTAGANNEQFF.

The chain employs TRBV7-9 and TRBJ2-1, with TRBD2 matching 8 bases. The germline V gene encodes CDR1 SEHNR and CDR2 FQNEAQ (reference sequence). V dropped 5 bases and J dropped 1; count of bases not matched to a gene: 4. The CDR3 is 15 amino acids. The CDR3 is CASSLSGTSYNEQFF. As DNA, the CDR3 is TGTGCCAGCAGCCTTAGCGGGACTTCCTACAATGAGCAGTTCTTC. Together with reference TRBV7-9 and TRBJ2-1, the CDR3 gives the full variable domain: DTGVSQNPRHKITKRGQNVTFRCDPISEHNRLYWYRQTLGQGPEFLTYFQNEAQLEKSRLLSDRFSAERPKGSFSTLEIQRTEQGDSAMYLCASSLSGTSYNEQFFGPGTRLTVL.